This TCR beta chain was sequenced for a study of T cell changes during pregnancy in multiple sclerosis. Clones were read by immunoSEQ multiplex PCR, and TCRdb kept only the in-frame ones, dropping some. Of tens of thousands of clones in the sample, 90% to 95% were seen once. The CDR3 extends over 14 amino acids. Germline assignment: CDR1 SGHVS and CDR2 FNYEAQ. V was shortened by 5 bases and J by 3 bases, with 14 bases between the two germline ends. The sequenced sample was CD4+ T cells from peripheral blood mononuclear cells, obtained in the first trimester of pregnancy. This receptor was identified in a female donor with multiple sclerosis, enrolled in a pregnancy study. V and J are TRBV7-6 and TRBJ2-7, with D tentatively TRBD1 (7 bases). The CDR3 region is CASSPNRGGYEQYF. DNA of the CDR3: TGTGCCAGCAGCCCAAACAGGGGAGGCTACGAGCAGTACTTC.